Presented here are 29 T cell receptor beta chains from one specimen sequenced in a study of T cells in Graves' hyperthyroidism and ophthalmopathy. TCR beta CDR3 regions were amplified from RNA transcripts. Using the HTBI primer set, a first-round RT-PCR was run on the TCR CDR3. MiXCR was run by TCRdb on the multiplex PCR reads, yielding one entry per CDR3 protein. This sample has 450,000 to 700,000 distinct CDR3 sequences, with 35% to 55% found just once. The sequenced material came from peripheral blood or thyroid tissue (not recorded which). These receptors all come from a woman aged 18-35 years with Graves' hyperthyroidism.

This clonotype was counted only a few times. DNA for the CDR3: TGTGCCAGCAGCCAGCAACAGTTGAGAACTGAAGCTTTCTTT. It specifies CASSQQQLRTEAFF. This chain uses TRBV3-1 with TRBJ1-1; D not certain. The germline V gene has CDR1 LGHDT and CDR2 YNNKEL (reference sequence). The CDR3 covers 14 residues. V was trimmed by 3 bases and J by 5 bases, leaving 13 bases between them.

This clonotype was detected ten times or more. J is TRBJ2-7 and V is TRBV12-5; 7 bases line up with TRBD1. The CDR3 length is 16 residues. The V and J ends lost 2 bases and 6 bases, in that order; junction bases with no gene match: 13. Germline CDR1 is LGHNT and CDR2 is FRNRAP. For the CDR3, the DNA is TGTGCTAGTGGTTTGCTACAGGGGCCAAGCCCGGGCGAGCAGTACTTC. It translates to CASGLLQGPSPGEQYF.

This clonotype was seen at least ten times. The V and J genes are TRBV9 and TRBJ2-5, with 12 bases fitting TRBD2. The CDR3 is made up of 16 amino acids. V dropped 2 bases and J dropped 1; count of bases not matched to a gene: 3. From germline, CDR1 is SGDLS and CDR2 YYNGEE. This chain's CDR3 is CASSVGTSGPQETQYF. CDR3 in DNA: TGTGCCAGCAGCGTGGGGACTAGCGGGCCCCAAGAGACCCAGTACTTC.

This sequence joins TRBV10-3 and TRBJ2-3; possibly TRBD1 or TRBD2 for D (5 bases each). The V end was cut by 0 bases, the J end by 2 bases, with 12 bases between. The germline CDR1 and CDR2 sequences are ENHRY and SYGVKD. The CDR3 spans 16 residues. CDR3 loop: CAISESADGTTDTQYF. The CDR3 coding sequence is TGTGCCATCAGTGAGTCAGCTGACGGGACCACAGATACGCAGTATTTT.

The CDR3 bases are TGCGCCAGCAGCCAAGATGGCCGCCAGCCCCAGTACTTC. The encoded protein is CASSQDGRQPQYF. The chain employs TRBV4-1 and TRBJ2-5; D gene ambiguous. Trimming took 0 bases from V and 9 from J, leaving 11 bases between them. Germline CDR1 and CDR2: MGHRA and YSYEKL. The CDR3 covers 13 residues.

The genes are TRBV24-1 and TRBJ2-5, with TRBD1 matching 7 bases. There are 15 residues in the CDR3. The germline V gene encodes CDR1 KGHDR and CDR2 SFDVKD. V dropped 6 bases and J dropped 2; count of bases not matched to a gene: 8. The CDR3 DNA is TGTGCCACCAGTTTTTCGGGACAGACTCAAGAGACCCAGTACTTC. Protein sequence: CATSFSGQTQETQYF.

In its sample, this clonotype was seen many times. This rearrangement joins TRBV6-5 to TRBJ2-7; TRBD1 might be the D (6 bases). This CDR3 comprises 13 residues. V shed 5 bases and J shed 6 bases, with 14 bases lying between them. In germline, CDR1 is MNHEY, CDR2 SVGAGI. In DNA, the CDR3 is TGTGCCAGCAGTCCTACAGGGTTGGGCGAGCAGTACTTC. Translation: CASSPTGLGEQYF.

Comments on this clonotype: A much bigger clone sits one base away, suggesting this may be a read error. The chain couples TRBV6-5 to TRBJ1-2; 8 positions agree with TRBD1. CDR3 length equals 15 residues. J lost 3 bases, V lost 5 bases, and 8 bases had no gene match. From germline, CDR1 is MNHEY and CDR2 SVGAGI. The CDR3 protein is CASSPRGTGHYGYTF. In DNA form, the CDR3 reads TGTGCCAGCAGTCCTCGTGGGACAGGACACTATGGCTACACCTTC.

This clonotype was seen only once. The V call is TRBV20-1, the J call TRBJ1-1; the D gene is possibly TRBD1 (5 bases). V was shortened by 3 bases and J by 7 bases, with 18 bases between the two germline ends. CDR3 length equals 14 residues. The germline CDR1 and CDR2 sequences are DFQATT and SNEGSKA (reference sequence). The CDR3 spells CSARAGLADNEAFF. The CDR3, as DNA: TGCAGTGCTAGGGCGGGACTAGCGGACAATGAAGCTTTCTTT.

This clonotype appeared a few times. The chain links TRBV7-8 to TRBJ1-5; D may be TRBD1 (5 bases). Germline CDR1 reads SGHVS; CDR2 reads FQNEAQ. The ends were cut back, 1 base at V and 4 bases at J, with 20 bases in the middle. The CDR3 covers 18 residues. The DNA for the CDR3 is TGTGCCAGCAGCTTAGGATTAGTGACCTCTCGGACAAATCAGCCCCAGCATTTT. It is translated as CASSLGLVTSRTNQPQHF.

This clonotype was counted at least ten times. The chain uses TRBV3-1 and TRBJ1-4, with no clear D. The germline gives CDR1 LGHDT, CDR2 YNNKEL (reference sequence). Trimming shortened V by 1 base and J by 3 bases, and 9 bases separated the two germline ends. This CDR3 comprises 15 residues. The CDR3 reads CASSQVEESNEKLFF. The CDR3 DNA is TGTGCCAGCAGCCAAGTGGAAGAATCTAATGAAAAACTGTTTTTT.

The rearrangement joins TRBV25-1 to TRBJ2-5, with 7 bases identical to TRBD2. The trim removed 2 bases at V and 5 bases at J, leaving 5 bases unmatched. Per the germline V gene, CDR1 is MGHDK and CDR2 is SYGVNS. The CDR3 sequence is 14 residues long. The CDR3 DNA reads as TGTGCCAGCAGTGAAGCGGGAGAATGGGAGACCCAGTACTTC. This gives the protein CASSEAGEWETQYF.

The chain carries TRBV7-3 and TRBJ2-5; 10 positions agree with TRBD2. CDR3 length: 14 amino acids. Germline V gene lookup returns CDR1 SGHTA and CDR2 FQGTGA. Trimming removed 4 bases from V and 11 bases from J; junction bases left unmatched: 10. CDR3 amino acids: CASSSGLAVQEQYF. The CDR3 DNA reads as TGTGCCAGCAGCTCCGGACTAGCGGTACAAGAGCAGTACTTC.

This clonotype was detected ten times or more. The J gene is TRBJ1-4, the V gene TRBV2; 7 bases agree with TRBD1. Germline V lookup: CDR1 SNHLY, CDR2 FYNNEI. The CDR3 extends over 14 amino acids. V lost 6 bases, J lost 8 bases, and 9 bases stayed unmatched. The CDR3 region is CASREDRNGEKLFF. The CDR3 coding sequence is TGTGCCAGCAGGGAGGACAGGAATGGCGAAAAACTGTTTTTT.

A few counts support this clonotype. V is TRBV7-3 and J is TRBJ2-7, with D maybe TRBD2 (5 bases). V was cut by 0 bases and J by 9 bases, with 6 bases left in between. There are 11 residues in the CDR3. Germline CDR1 and CDR2: SGHTA and FQGTGA. For the CDR3, the DNA is TGTGCCAGCAGCTTAACGGAGGCGCAGTACTTC. Translated: CASSLTEAQYF.

A few counts support this clonotype. The gene calls are TRBV30 and TRBJ2-5, with no clear D. This CDR3 spans 13 amino acids. Trimming took 6 bases from V and 7 from J, leaving 18 bases between them. Germline CDR1 is GTSNPN and CDR2 is SVGIG (reference sequence). The CDR3, as DNA: TGTGCCTGCCAACGAACGGAGTTGGGGACCCAGTACTTC. Its protein product is CACQRTELGTQYF.

The chain links TRBV2 to TRBJ1-5; 7 bases are shared with TRBD1. V trimming: 8 bases; J trimming: 7 bases; junction bases outside the gene matches: 26. CDR1 and CDR2 (germline): SNHLY, FYNNEI. There are 19 residues in the CDR3. CDR3 in DNA: TGTGCCAGCTCGAGGGGCTCGAGCTCTGGAGACAGGGAAGGGCAGCCCCAGCATTTT. As protein: CASSRGSSSGDREGQPQHF.

This clonotype was counted ten times or more. V gene TRBV10-1 combines with J gene TRBJ1-6; D ambiguous. CDR3 length equals 12 residues. CDR1 WNHNN and CDR2 SYGVQD come from the germline V gene (reference sequence). The V gene lost 6 bases and the J gene lost 7 bases, with 7 bases spanning the gap. The CDR3 region is CASRGSNSPLHF. The DNA of the CDR3 is TGCGCCAGCAGGGGAAGCAATTCACCCCTCCACTTT.

CDR3 protein: CSVRTGDSTYEQYF. CDR3 bases: TGCAGCGTTAGGACAGGGGATTCAACCTACGAGCAGTACTTC. The chain combines TRBV29-1 with TRBJ2-7; 9 bases map to TRBD1. CDR3 length: 14 amino acids. V trimming: 5 bases; J trimming: 2 bases; junction bases outside the gene matches: 7. Germline values: CDR1 SQVTM, CDR2 ANQGSEA.

This clonotype has just one count. The DNA is left out, because the CDR3 cannot be placed on it with certainty; the CDR3 is given as TCRdb lists it. The rearrangement uses TRBV7-3 and TRBJ2-5; the table's D call, TRBD1, was not checked against the DNA. Germline V gene lookup returns CDR1 SGHTA and CDR2 FQGTGA. 20 amino acids form the CDR3, both terminal residues included. This CDR3 is CASSWDSDQPQHFGDGTQYF.

This clonotype was found many times. V usage is TRBV7-3 and J usage is TRBJ1-2; D uncertain. The V gene lost 5 bases and the J gene lost 3 bases, with 16 bases spanning the gap. The CDR3 is 15 amino acids. Looked up from germline, CDR1 is SGHTA and CDR2 is FQGTGA. CDR3 sequence: CASSLTSGVDYGYTF. The CDR3 DNA is TGTGCCAGCAGCCTTACTTCTGGAGTCGACTATGGCTACACCTTC.

The chain is built from TRBV30 and TRBJ2-7; D remains unclear. The ends were cut back, 4 bases at V and 3 bases at J, with 16 bases in the middle. This CDR3 spans 14 amino acids. Per germline, CDR1 GTSNPN and CDR2 SVGIG (reference sequence). This CDR3 reads CAWNPEERGYEQYF. The CDR3 DNA reads as TGTGCCTGGAATCCCGAGGAGCGCGGCTACGAGCAGTACTTC.

There are many counts of this clonotype. CDR3 in amino acids: CASREGDYGYTF. The CDR3 DNA reads as TGTGCCAGCAGGGAGGGAGACTATGGCTACACCTTC. V usage is TRBV28 and J usage is TRBJ1-2; the D is unclear. CDR1 is MDHEN and CDR2 is SYDVKM in the germline V gene. The CDR3 covers 12 residues. Trimming pared 6 bases from V and 3 bases from J, leaving 8 bases between.

This clonotype was detected ten times or more. This sequence joins TRBV3-1 and TRBJ2-7; 15 bases are shared with TRBD2. The CDR3 runs 16 residues. V lost 4 bases and J lost 4; bases outside the gene matches: 5. Germline V lookup: CDR1 LGHDT, CDR2 YNNKEL (reference sequence). CDR3: CASSRTGTSGRYEQYF. CDR3 nucleotides: TGTGCCAGCAGCCGAACCGGGACTAGCGGGAGGTACGAGCAGTACTTC.

This clonotype was detected many times. The chain uses TRBV9 and TRBJ1-3; D might be TRBD1 (6 bases). The CDR3 extends over 18 amino acids. V was pared by 0 bases and J by 6 bases, with 22 bases between. The germline gives CDR1 SGDLS, CDR2 YYNGEE. CDR3 residues: CASSVAPAPEQGVNTIYF. In nucleotides, the CDR3 is TGTGCCAGCAGCGTAGCTCCTGCACCAGAACAGGGTGTAAACACCATATATTTT. The full variable domain, with the rest looked up from reference TRBV9 and TRBJ1-3, is DSGVTQTPKHLITATGQRVTLRCSPRSGDLSVYWYQQSLDQGLQFLIQYYNGEERAKGNILERFSAQQFPDLHSELNLSSLELGDSALYFCASSVAPAPEQGVNTIYFGEGSWLTVV.

The chain employs TRBV7-2 and TRBJ1-3; possibly TRBD1 for D (6 bases). The ends were cut back, 5 bases at V and 0 bases at J, with 11 bases in the middle. This CDR3 spans 15 amino acids. Germline values: CDR1 SGHTA, CDR2 FQGNSA. CDR3 sequence: CASSSDRISGNTIYF. In nucleotides, the CDR3 is TGTGCCAGCAGCAGCGACAGGATCTCTGGAAACACCATATATTTT.

The chain recombines TRBV20-1 with TRBJ2-7, with D perhaps matching TRBD2 (5 bases). Trimming shortened V by 6 bases and J by 7 bases, and 28 bases separated the two germline ends. Germline V gives CDR1 DFQATT, CDR2 SNEGSKA (reference sequence). The CDR3 has 16 amino acids. CDR3 amino acids: CSALGPGMAPYNEQYF. The CDR3 nucleotides read TGCAGTGCATTAGGCCCCGGGATGGCCCCCTACAATGAGCAGTACTTC.

This clonotype was observed at least ten times. V is TRBV2 and J is TRBJ1-3; no clear D. CDR1 is SNHLY and CDR2 is FYNNEI in the germline V gene. This CDR3 has 12 amino acids. The ends were cut back, 7 bases at V and 0 bases at J, with 4 bases in the middle. This CDR3 reads CASKTSGNTIYF. DNA for the CDR3: TGTGCCAGCAAAACCTCTGGAAACACCATATATTTT.

Note on this clonotype: The junction differs from germline at one of its ends, possibly a read error. The J gene is TRBJ1-5, the V gene TRBV7-2; D not certain. Germline V gene data show CDR1 as SGHTA and CDR2 as FQGNSA. The CDR3 has 15 residues. The CDR3 DNA sequence: TGTGCCAGCAGCCAGGAGATCTCGAGCAATCAGCCCCACCATTTT. It yields the protein CASSQEISSNQPHHF. Together with reference TRBV7-2 and TRBJ1-5, the CDR3 gives the full variable domain: GAGVSQSPSNKVTEKGKDVELRCDPISGHTALYWYRQSLGQGLEFLIYFQGNSAPDKSGLPSDRFSAERTGGSVSTLTIQRTQQEDSAVYLCASSQEISSNQPHHFGDGTRLSIL.